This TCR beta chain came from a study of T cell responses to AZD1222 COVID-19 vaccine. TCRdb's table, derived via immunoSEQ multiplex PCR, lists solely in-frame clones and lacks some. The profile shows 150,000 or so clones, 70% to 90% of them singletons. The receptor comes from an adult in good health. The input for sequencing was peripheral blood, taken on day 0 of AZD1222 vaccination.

The CDR3 loop reads CASRGRNSNQPQHF. The CDR3 DNA sequence: TGTGCCAGCAGAGGACGGAATAGCAATCAGCCCCAGCATTTT. This chain connects TRBV6-5 to TRBJ1-5, with D unclear. Germline V lookup: CDR1 MNHEY, CDR2 SVGAGI. The CDR3 consists of 14 residues. The V end was cut by 6 bases, the J end by 0 bases, with 9 bases between.